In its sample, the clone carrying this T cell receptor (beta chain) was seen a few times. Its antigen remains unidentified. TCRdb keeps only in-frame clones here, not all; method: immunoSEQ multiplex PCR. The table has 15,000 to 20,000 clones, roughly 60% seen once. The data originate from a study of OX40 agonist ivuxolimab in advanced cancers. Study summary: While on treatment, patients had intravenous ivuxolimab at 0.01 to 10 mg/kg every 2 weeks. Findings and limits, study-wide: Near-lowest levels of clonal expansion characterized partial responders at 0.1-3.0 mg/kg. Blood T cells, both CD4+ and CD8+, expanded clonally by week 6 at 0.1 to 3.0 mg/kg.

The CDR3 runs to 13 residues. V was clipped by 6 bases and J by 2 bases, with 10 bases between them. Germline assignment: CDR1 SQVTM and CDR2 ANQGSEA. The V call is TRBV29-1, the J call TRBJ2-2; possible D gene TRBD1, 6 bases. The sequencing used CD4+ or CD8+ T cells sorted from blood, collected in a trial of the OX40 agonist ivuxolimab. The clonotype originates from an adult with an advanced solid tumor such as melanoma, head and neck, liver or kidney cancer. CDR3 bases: TGCAGCGTGACAGGTTCCAACACCGGGGAGCTGTTTTTT. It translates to CSVTGSNTGELFF.